The sequence of this T cell receptor beta chain was determined in a study of blood T cells in healthy people across ages. V lost 3 bases, J lost 5 bases, and 7 bases stayed unmatched. CDR1 is MDHEN and CDR2 is SYDVKM in the germline V gene. CDR3 length equals 16 residues. Primers used in a second PCR of roughly 7 to 12 cycles were a sample-barcoded 5' primer and a J-beta primer mix. Each cDNA molecule carried a tag from a template-switch adaptor that contained 12 random nucleotides. From each sample, at least 2.5 million paired-end reads containing CDR3 were obtained. TCRdb independently ran MiXCR on the 5' RACE reads; one entry per CDR3 protein. Here the sample spans about 680,000 distinct CDR3 sequences, around 48% being singletons. A note on this clonotype: Its antigen is not identified.

Broader study findings: It was found that TCR beta diversity correlated strongly with the percentage of naive T cells. For the donors, CMV status was unknown and possibly confounded expanded clonotype changes.

This receptor was taken from an older woman in good health. The chain has TRBV28 and TRBJ2-3; 11 positions agree with TRBD2. Input material: blood. This CDR3 is CASSFTSGRSRDTQYF. The CDR3 DNA is TGTGCCAGCAGTTTTACTAGCGGGAGATCGCGAGATACGCAGTATTTT.